This T cell receptor beta chain was captured by sequencing in a study of cytomegalovirus exposure and HLA in healthy donors. Study-wide findings and caveats: Reports indicate that TCR beta sequences accurately predicted the HLA-A and HLA-B alleles of most subjects. When presence/absence was analysed, sequencing depth was taken to be roughly uniform across donors.

The PCR used 60 Vbeta and 13 Jbeta primers. Sequencing was performed with immunoSEQ multiplex PCR; in TCRdb, only in-frame clones are kept and a portion is missing. Of 90,000 to 150,000 clones in the sample, 65% to 80% were seen once. The CDR3 is 15 residues long. J gave up 4 bases and V 0 bases, and 6 bases lay outside the gene matches. Germline loops: CDR1 SGDLS, CDR2 YYNGEE. A note on this clone: Its specificity is not known.

This rearrangement joins TRBV9 to TRBJ1-2; TRBD1 matches at 7 bases. This TCR came from a man aged 40-50 years in good health and CMV-seropositive. Material: PBMCs. CDR3 region: CASSVADRALYGYTF. The CDR3 region has the DNA TGTGCCAGCAGCGTAGCTGACAGGGCCCTCTATGGCTACACCTTC.